This T cell receptor beta chain was observed in a study of shared T cell receptors in the human thymus. Method: immunoSEQ multiplex PCR; TCRdb's copy keeps in-frame clones and lacks some. Of about 610,000 clones listed, approximately 87% were seen once; the top ten hold approximately 0.01%. The CDR3 contains 12 residues. Germline V gene data show CDR1 as SGHVS and CDR2 as FNYEAQ. J was trimmed by 7 bases and V by 8 bases; bases with no gene match: 7. These data also featured in a second study, about human thymus T cells. According to that study: Donation was from healthy Finnish infants who were having corrective surgery that addressed congenital heart defects. Thymus tissue was removed during corrective cardiac surgery. V and J gene usage appeared biased in thymic and blood repertoires. What related research reported was that thymic repertoires overlapped highly among unrelated individuals.

The sequence was obtained from a boy younger than two with a congenital heart defect. The chain uses TRBV7-6 and TRBJ2-7, with TRBD1 matching over 8 bases. The material sequenced was thymocytes. The CDR3, as DNA: TGTGCCAGCTCAGGGGGCGCGGGGGAGCAGTACTTC. Protein: CASSGGAGEQYF.